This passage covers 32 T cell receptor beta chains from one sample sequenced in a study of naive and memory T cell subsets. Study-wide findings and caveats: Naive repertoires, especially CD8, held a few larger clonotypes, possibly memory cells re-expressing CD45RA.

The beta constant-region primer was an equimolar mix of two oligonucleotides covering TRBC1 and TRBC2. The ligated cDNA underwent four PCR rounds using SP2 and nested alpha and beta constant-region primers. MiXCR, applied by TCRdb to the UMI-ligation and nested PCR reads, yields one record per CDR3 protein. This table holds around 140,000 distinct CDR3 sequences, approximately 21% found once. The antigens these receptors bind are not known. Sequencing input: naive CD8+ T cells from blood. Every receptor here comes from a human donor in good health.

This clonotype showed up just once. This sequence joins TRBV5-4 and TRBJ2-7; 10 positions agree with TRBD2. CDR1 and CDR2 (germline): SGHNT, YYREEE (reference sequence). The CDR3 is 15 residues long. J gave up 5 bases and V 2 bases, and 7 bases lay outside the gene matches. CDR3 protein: CASSLTRTSGDEQYF. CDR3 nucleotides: TGTGCCAGCAGCTTAACCCGGACTAGCGGAGACGAGCAGTACTTC.

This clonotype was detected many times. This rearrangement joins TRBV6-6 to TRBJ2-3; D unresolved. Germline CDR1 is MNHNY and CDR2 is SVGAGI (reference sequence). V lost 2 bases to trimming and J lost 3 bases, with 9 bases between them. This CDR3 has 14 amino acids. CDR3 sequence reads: CASSYLGLTDTQYF. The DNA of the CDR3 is TGTGCCAGCAGTTACCTAGGGCTTACAGATACGCAGTATTTT.

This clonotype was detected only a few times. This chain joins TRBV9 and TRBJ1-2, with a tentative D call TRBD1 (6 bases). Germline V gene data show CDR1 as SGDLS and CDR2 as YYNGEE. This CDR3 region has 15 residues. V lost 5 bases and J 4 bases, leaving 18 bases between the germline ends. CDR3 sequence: CASSEPGALGYGYTF. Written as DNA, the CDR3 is TGTGCCAGCAGTGAACCGGGGGCGCTCGGCTATGGCTACACCTTC.

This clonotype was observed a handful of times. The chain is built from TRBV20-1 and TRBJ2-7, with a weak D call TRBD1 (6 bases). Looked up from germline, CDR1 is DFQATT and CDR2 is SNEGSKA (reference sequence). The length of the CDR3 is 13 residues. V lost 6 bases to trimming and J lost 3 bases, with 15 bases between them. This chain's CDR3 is CSAARQDHYEQYF. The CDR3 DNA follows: TGCAGTGCCGCCCGACAGGACCACTACGAGCAGTACTTC.

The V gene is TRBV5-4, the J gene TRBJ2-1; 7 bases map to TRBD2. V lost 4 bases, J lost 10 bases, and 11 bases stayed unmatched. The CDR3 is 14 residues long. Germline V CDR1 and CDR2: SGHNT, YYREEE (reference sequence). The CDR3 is CASSHELAEDEQFF. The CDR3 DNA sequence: TGTGCCAGCAGCCACGAGCTAGCGGAGGACGAGCAGTTCTTC.

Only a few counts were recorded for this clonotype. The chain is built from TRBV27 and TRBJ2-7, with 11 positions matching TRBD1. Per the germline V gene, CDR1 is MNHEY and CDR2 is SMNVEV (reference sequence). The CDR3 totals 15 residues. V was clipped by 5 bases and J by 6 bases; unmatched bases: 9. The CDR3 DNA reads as TGTGCCAGCAGTCACCTCAGGACAGGGGGCCTCGAGCAGTACTTC. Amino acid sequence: CASSHLRTGGLEQYF.

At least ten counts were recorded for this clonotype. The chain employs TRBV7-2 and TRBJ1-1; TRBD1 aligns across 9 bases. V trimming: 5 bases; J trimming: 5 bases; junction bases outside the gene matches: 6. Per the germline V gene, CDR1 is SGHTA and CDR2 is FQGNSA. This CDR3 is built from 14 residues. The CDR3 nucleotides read TGTGCCAGCAGCCCACAGGGGGCATTAACTGAAGCTTTCTTT. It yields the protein CASSPQGALTEAFF.

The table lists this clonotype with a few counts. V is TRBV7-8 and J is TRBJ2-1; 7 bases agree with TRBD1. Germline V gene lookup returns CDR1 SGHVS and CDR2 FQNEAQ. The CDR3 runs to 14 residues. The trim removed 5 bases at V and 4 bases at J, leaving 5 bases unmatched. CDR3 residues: CASSPRDRYNEQFF. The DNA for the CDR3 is TGTGCCAGCAGCCCGAGGGACAGATACAATGAGCAGTTCTTC.

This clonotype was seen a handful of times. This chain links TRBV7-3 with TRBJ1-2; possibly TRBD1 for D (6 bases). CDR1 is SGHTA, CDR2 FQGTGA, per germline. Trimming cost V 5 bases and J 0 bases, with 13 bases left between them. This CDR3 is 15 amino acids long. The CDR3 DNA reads TGTGCCAGCAGCCCAAGGACAGACCCTAACTATGGCTACACCTTC. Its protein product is CASSPRTDPNYGYTF.

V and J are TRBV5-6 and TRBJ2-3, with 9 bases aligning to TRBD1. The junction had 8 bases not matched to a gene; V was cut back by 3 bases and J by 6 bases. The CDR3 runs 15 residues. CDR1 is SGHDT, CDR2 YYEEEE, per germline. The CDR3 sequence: CASSSAGTGSDTQYF. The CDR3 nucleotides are TGTGCCAGCAGCTCGGCCGGGACAGGGTCTGATACGCAGTATTTT.

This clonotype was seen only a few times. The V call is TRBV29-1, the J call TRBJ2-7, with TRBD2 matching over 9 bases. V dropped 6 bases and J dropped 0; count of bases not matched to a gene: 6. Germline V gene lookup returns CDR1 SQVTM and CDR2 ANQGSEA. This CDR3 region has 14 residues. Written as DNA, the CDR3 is TGCAGCGTAGGGACTAGCATCTTCTCCTACGAGCAGTACTTC. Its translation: CSVGTSIFSYEQYF.

This CDR3 reads CASSLVVAGAGELFF. CDR3 bases: TGTGCCAGCAGTCTTGTGGTAGCGGGAGCCGGGGAGCTGTTTTTT. The chain links TRBV6-5 to TRBJ2-2; 9 nucleotides align to TRBD2. With 5 bases clipped from V and 6 bases from J, the junction kept 7 bases outside the gene matches. Per germline, CDR1 MNHEY and CDR2 SVGAGI. There are 15 residues in the CDR3.

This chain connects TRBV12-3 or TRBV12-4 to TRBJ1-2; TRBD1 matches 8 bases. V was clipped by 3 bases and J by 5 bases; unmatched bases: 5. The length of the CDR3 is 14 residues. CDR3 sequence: CASSLVTGVYGYTF. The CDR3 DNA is TGTGCCAGCAGTTTGGTGACAGGGGTTTATGGCTACACCTTC.

CDR3 in DNA: TGTGCCAGCAGCCAATTGGCGGGAGCCTACGAGCAGTACTTC. Its translation: CASSQLAGAYEQYF. This chain joins TRBV4-2 and TRBJ2-7; 7 positions agree with TRBD2. This CDR3 has 14 amino acids. V was clipped by 2 bases and J by 2 bases; unmatched bases: 3. Germline values: CDR1 LGHNA, CDR2 YNFKEQ.

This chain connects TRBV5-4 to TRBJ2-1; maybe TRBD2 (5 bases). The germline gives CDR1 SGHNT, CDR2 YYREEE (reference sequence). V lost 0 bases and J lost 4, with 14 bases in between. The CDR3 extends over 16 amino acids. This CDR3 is CASSLDPGIGYNEQFF. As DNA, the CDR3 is TGTGCCAGCAGCTTGGATCCGGGAATCGGTTACAATGAGCAGTTCTTC.

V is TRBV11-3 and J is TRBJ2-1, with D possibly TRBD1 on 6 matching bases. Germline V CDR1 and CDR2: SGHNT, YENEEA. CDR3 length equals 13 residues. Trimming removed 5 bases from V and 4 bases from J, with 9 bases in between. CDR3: CASSPRGYNEQFF. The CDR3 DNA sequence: TGTGCCAGCAGCCCCAGGGGATACAATGAGCAGTTCTTC.

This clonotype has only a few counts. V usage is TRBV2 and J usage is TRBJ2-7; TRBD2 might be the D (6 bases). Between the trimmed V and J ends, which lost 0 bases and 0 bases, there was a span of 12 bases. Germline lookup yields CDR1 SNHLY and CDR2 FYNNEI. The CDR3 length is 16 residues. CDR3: CASSEARDSFSYEQYF. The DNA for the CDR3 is TGTGCCAGCAGTGAAGCCAGGGACTCCTTCTCCTACGAGCAGTACTTC.

This CDR3 reads CASSQEHLAHNEQFF. The CDR3 DNA is TGTGCCAGCAGCCAAGAGCACTTGGCCCACAATGAGCAGTTCTTC. V is TRBV3-1 and J is TRBJ2-1; D gene uncertain. In germline, CDR1 is LGHDT, CDR2 YNNKEL (reference sequence). The CDR3 totals 15 residues. Trimming took 0 bases from V and 5 from J, leaving 11 bases between them.

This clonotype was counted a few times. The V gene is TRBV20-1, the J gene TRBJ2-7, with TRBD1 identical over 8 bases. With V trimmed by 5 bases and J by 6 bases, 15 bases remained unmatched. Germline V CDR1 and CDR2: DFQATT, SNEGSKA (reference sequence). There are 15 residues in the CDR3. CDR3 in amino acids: CSAERPGQDAPEQYF. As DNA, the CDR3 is TGCAGTGCTGAACGACCGGGACAGGATGCCCCCGAGCAGTACTTC.

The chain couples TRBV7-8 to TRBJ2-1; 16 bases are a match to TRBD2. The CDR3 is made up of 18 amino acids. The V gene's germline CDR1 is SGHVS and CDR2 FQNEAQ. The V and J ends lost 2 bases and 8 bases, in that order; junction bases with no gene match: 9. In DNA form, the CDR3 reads TGTGCCAGCAGCTTAACCCCCGGGACTAGCGGGAGGGCGGATGAGCAGTTCTTC. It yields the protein CASSLTPGTSGRADEQFF.

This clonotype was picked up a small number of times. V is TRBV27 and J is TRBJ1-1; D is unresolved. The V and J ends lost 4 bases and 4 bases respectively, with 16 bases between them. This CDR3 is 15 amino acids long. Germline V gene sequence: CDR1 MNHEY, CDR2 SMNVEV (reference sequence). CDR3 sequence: CASSYGSSIGTEAFF. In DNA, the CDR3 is TGTGCCAGCAGTTACGGATCTTCCATCGGCACTGAAGCTTTCTTT.

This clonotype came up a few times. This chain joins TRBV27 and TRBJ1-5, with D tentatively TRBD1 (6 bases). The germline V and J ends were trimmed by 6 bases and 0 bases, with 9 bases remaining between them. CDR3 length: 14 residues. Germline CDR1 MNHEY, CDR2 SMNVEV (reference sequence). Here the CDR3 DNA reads TGTGCCAGCAGGGCGGGGGCTAGCAATCAGCCCCAGCATTTT. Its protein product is CASRAGASNQPQHF.

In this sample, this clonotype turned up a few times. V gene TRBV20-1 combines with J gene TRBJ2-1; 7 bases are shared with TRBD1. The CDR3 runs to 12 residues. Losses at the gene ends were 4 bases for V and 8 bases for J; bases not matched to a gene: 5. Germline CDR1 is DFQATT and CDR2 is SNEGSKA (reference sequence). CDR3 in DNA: TGCAGTGCTATGACAGGGTTGGATGAGCAGTTCTTC. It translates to CSAMTGLDEQFF.

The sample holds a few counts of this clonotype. CDR3 sequence: CASSLASGTKRDYEQYF. CDR3 nucleotides: TGTGCCAGCAGCTTAGCATCCGGGACTAAAAGAGACTACGAGCAGTACTTC. The chain couples TRBV7-2 to TRBJ2-7; 7 bases fit TRBD2. CDR3 length equals 17 residues. The germline V gene has CDR1 SGHTA and CDR2 FQGNSA. V trimming: 0 bases; J trimming: 3 bases; junction bases outside the gene matches: 11.

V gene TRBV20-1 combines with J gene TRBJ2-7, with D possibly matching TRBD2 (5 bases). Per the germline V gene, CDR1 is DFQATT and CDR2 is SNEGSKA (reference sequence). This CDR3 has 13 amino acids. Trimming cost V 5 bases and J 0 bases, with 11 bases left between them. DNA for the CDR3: TGCAGTGCTCTTACAACTAGCTCCTACGAGCAGTACTTC. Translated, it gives CSALTTSSYEQYF.

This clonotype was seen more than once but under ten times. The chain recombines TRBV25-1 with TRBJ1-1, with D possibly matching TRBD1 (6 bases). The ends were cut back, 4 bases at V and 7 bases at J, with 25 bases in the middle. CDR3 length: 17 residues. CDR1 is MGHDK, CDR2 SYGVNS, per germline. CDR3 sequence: CASSGTGPGHEGGEAFF. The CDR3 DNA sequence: TGTGCCAGCAGTGGAACAGGCCCCGGCCATGAGGGGGGTGAAGCTTTCTTT.

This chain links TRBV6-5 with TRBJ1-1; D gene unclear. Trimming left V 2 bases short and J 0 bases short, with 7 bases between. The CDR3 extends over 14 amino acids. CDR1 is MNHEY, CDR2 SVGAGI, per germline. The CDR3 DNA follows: TGTGCCAGCAGTTACGTCGGAATGAACACTGAAGCTTTCTTT. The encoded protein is CASSYVGMNTEAFF.

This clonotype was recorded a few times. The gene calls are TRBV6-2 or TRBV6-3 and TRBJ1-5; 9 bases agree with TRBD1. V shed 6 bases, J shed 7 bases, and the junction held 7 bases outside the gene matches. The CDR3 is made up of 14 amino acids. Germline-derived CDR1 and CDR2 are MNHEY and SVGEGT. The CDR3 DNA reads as TGTGCCAGCAGCCCACAGGGGGCGAGGCAGCCCCAGCATTTT. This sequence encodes CASSPQGARQPQHF.

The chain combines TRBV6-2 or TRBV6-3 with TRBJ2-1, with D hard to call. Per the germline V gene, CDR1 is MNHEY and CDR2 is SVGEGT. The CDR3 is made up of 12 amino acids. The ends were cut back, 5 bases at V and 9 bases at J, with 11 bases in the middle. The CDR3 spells CASSLDLGEQFF. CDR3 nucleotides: TGTGCCAGCAGTCTTGATTTGGGTGAGCAGTTCTTC.

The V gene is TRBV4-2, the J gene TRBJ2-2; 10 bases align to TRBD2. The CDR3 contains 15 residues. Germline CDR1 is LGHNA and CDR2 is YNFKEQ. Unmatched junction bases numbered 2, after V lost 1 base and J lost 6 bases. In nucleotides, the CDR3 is TGTGCCAGCAGCCAAGGTCTAGCGGGAGCCGGGGAGCTGTTTTTT. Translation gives CASSQGLAGAGELFF.

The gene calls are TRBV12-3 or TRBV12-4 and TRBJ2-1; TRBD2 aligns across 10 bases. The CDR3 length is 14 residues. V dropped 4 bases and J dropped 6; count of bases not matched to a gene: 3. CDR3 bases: TGTGCCAGCAGTTCCTGGACTAGCGGCAATGAGCAGTTCTTC. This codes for CASSSWTSGNEQFF.

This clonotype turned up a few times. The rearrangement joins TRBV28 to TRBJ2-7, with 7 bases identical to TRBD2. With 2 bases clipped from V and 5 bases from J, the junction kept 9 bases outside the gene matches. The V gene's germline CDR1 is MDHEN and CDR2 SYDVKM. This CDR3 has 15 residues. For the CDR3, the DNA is TGTGCCAGCAGTTTAGAAAACGCGGGAGTACACGAGCAGTACTTC. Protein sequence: CASSLENAGVHEQYF.